This record covers a single T cell receptor (beta chain). Antigen unknown. The data originate from a study of long-term antiretroviral therapy in people with HIV. Study-wide results and limits: All time points showed a repertoire dominated by clones expanded before ART. Diversity went up after ART and still fell short of transplant donor controls.

Germline V gene data show CDR1 as MNHNS and CDR2 as SASEGT. V was pared by 1 base and J by 10 bases, with 14 bases between. The CDR3 has 15 amino acids. The immunoSEQ assay was v3.0, run at survey level. Only in-frame clones appear in the TCRdb table, and some are missing; sequencing was by immunoSEQ multiplex PCR. The table lists about 39,000 clones, more than 80% of them singletons. This clonotype was sampled from a woman in her forties or fifties with HIV. The sample consisted of unsorted PBMCs, taken 3.1 years after starting antiretroviral therapy. This chain connects TRBV6-1 to TRBJ1-6; TRBD1 is a possible D gene (5 bases). CDR3 in amino acids: CASSEEGAFGSPLHF. The CDR3 region has the DNA TGTGCCAGCAGTGAAGAAGGGGCGTTCGGGTCACCCCTCCACTTT.